This TCR beta chain was found in a study of blood T cell repertoires in COVID-19. The wider study: Whether acute or convalescent, the COVID-19 samples came from the United States, Italy and Spain. PBMCs, B-cell-depleted T cells, or T cells provided the cDNA or gDNA that made up the material.

Assignment of participants to cohorts was predicated upon participant-reported clinical history. Per the original methods: For nucleated cells, counts were estimated from reference gene primer amplification. The repertoire was sequenced with immunoSEQ multiplex PCR; TCRdb's copy has only in-frame clones and lacks some. Clone size and the V and J calls come from that table; the DNA yielded D and trimming. Of under 200,000 clones in the sample, around 82% are singletons; the top ten hold under 6.5%. The CDR3 is 15 amino acids. Germline CDR1 is SGHTA and CDR2 is FQGNSA. J gave up 5 bases and V 5 bases, and 5 bases lay outside the gene matches. This clone was picked up one time.

Material: PBMCs or T cells enriched from blood (not recorded which). This sequence was found in a woman aged 60-70 years with acute COVID-19. The gene calls are TRBV7-2 and TRBJ2-4, with 11 bases matching TRBD2. CDR3: CASSGSGGAENIQYF. In nucleotides, the CDR3 is TGTGCCAGCAGCGGTAGCGGGGGGGCCGAAAACATTCAGTACTTC.